A single sample is the source of the 28 T cell receptor beta chains below, sequenced in a study of blood T cell repertoires in COVID-19. Clones were sequenced by immunoSEQ multiplex PCR, and TCRdb holds only the in-frame ones, with some missing. The table records 70,000 or so clones, roughly 84% of them present only once. Sample: peripheral blood. These receptors came from a woman of 80 years or more with active or convalescent COVID-19.

The gene calls are TRBV29-1 and TRBJ2-1; D may be TRBD2 (6 bases). The CDR3 covers 14 residues. The germline V gene encodes CDR1 SQVTM and CDR2 ANQGSEA. Trimming pared 2 bases from V and 4 bases from J, leaving 12 bases between. The CDR3 bases are TGCAGCGTTGAACCGACCCGGGGGTACAATGAGCAGTTCTTC. Amino acid sequence: CSVEPTRGYNEQFF.

The chain is built from TRBV18 and TRBJ2-2, with D perhaps matching TRBD2 (5 bases). V lost 2 bases to trimming and J lost 2 bases, with 9 bases between them. Germline V gene lookup returns CDR1 KGHSH and CDR2 LQKENI. The CDR3 contains 15 residues. Here the CDR3 DNA reads TGTGCCAGCTCACCAAACGGGGTAAACACCGGGGAGCTGTTTTTT. Its protein is CASSPNGVNTGELFF.

This clone was seen a single time. The V gene is TRBV4-2, the J gene TRBJ2-5, with D perhaps matching TRBD2 (6 bases). The V and J ends lost 5 bases and 3 bases respectively, with 13 bases between them. Germline values: CDR1 LGHNA, CDR2 YNFKEQ. The CDR3 consists of 14 residues. The CDR3: CASSFRLGEETQYF. In DNA form, the CDR3 reads TGTGCCAGCAGCTTTCGACTAGGGGAAGAGACCCAGTACTTC.

The genes are TRBV10-3 and TRBJ1-2; D remains ambiguous. Germline V gene sequence: CDR1 ENHRY, CDR2 SYGVKD. This CDR3 comprises 12 residues. Trimming removed 10 bases at V and 2 bases at J, with 11 bases between. The CDR3 DNA sequence: TGTGCCACCGGGAGGTCCAACTATGGCTACACCTTC. Translating it yields CATGRSNYGYTF.

The chain combines TRBV28 with TRBJ1-4; D unresolved. Deletions cut 5 bases from V and 8 bases from J, with 9 bases between. This CDR3 is 12 amino acids long. Germline values: CDR1 MDHEN, CDR2 SYDVKM. The chain's CDR3 is CASSLALEKLFF. CDR3 DNA sequence: TGTGCCAGCAGTCTGGCTCTGGAAAAACTGTTTTTT.

The CDR3 sequence is CASSSRQGVRDTQYF. The CDR3 DNA follows: TGTGCCAGCAGTTCTAGACAGGGGGTAAGGGATACGCAGTATTTT. J is TRBJ2-3 and V is TRBV6-5; 9 bases match TRBD1. After removal of 4 bases from V and 6 bases from J, the junction contained 8 bases not matched to a gene. The CDR3 is 15 amino acids. Per germline, CDR1 MNHEY and CDR2 SVGAGI.

This clone was detected only a few times. The chain's CDR3 is CAWTPYEAQPQHF. The CDR3 DNA sequence: TGTGCCTGGACCCCGTATGAGGCGCAGCCCCAGCATTTT. The chain is built from TRBV30 and TRBJ1-5; D is ambiguous. Germline V gives CDR1 GTSNPN, CDR2 SVGIG (reference sequence). V was shortened by 4 bases and J by 7 bases, with 14 bases between the two germline ends. The CDR3 sequence is 13 residues long.

This rearrangement joins TRBV6-5 to TRBJ1-2; TRBD1 is a possible D gene (6 bases). The CDR3 loop spans 11 amino acids. The V gene's germline CDR1 is MNHEY and CDR2 SVGAGI. Deletions cut 6 bases from V and 8 bases from J, with 10 bases between. DNA for the CDR3: TGTGCCAGCAGGACAGGTTCGGGCTACACCTTC. This sequence encodes CASRTGSGYTF.

V gene TRBV6-5 combines with J gene TRBJ2-5, with D perhaps matching TRBD2 (5 bases). CDR3 length: 16 amino acids. Germline V lookup: CDR1 MNHEY, CDR2 SVGAGI. With 0 bases removed from V and 2 bases from J, the gap between germline ends came to 13 bases. The CDR3 sequence is CASSYSSGMGQETQYF. The CDR3 nucleotides read TGTGCCAGCAGTTACTCCTCCGGGATGGGGCAAGAGACCCAGTACTTC.

This clone has only a few counts. The CDR3 nucleotides read TGTGCCAGCAGCCAAAGGGGGCTTTGCTATGGCTACACCTTC. It encodes CASSQRGLCYGYTF. The chain is built from TRBV3-1 (or the pseudogene TRBV3-2) and TRBJ1-2; TRBD1 agrees at 7 bases. Germline CDR1 reads LGHDT; CDR2 reads YNNKEL (reference sequence). The CDR3 has 14 residues. J was trimmed by 4 bases and V by 2 bases; bases with no gene match: 4.

The chain employs TRBV6-5 and TRBJ1-5; the D gene is possibly TRBD1 (5 bases). This CDR3 contains 13 residues. Germline V gene sequence: CDR1 MNHEY, CDR2 SVGAGI. With 7 bases removed from V and 6 bases from J, the gap between germline ends came to 13 bases. CDR3 bases: TGTGCCAGCACCGCGGGGAGGGGTCAGCCCCAGCATTTT. It codes for CASTAGRGQPQHF.

This clone was recorded a few times. The chain uses TRBV28 and TRBJ1-1, with a weak D call TRBD1 (5 bases). The germline V gene has CDR1 MDHEN and CDR2 SYDVKM. The CDR3 is 14 residues long. Between the trimmed V and J ends, which lost 6 bases and 5 bases, there was a span of 16 bases. The CDR3: CASSPRVRGTEAFF. DNA of the CDR3: TGTGCCAGCAGCCCCAGAGTAAGGGGTACTGAAGCTTTCTTT.

This clone was counted between two and nine times. The chain links TRBV29-1 to TRBJ1-4; 7 bases line up with TRBD1. V was clipped by 4 bases and J by 0 bases; unmatched bases: 5. Germline V gives CDR1 SQVTM, CDR2 ANQGSEA. CDR3 length: 15 amino acids. CDR3 sequence reads: CSVGTGTATNEKLFF. In nucleotides, the CDR3 is TGCAGCGTTGGGACCGGGACAGCAACTAATGAAAAACTGTTTTTT.

The genes are TRBV5-1 and TRBJ2-1; 13 nucleotides match TRBD2. V was pared by 0 bases and J by 8 bases, with 8 bases of the junction left unmatched. Germline assignment: CDR1 SGHRS and CDR2 YFSETQ. CDR3 size: 17 residues. CDR3 DNA sequence: TGCGCCAGCAGCTTGGGGACTAGCGGGGGCATTTGGGATGAGCAGTTCTTC. Encoded protein: CASSLGTSGGIWDEQFF.

The chain combines TRBV9 with TRBJ2-2, with D possibly TRBD1 on 5 matching bases. The ends were cut back, 0 bases at V and 6 bases at J, with 12 bases in the middle. Germline assignment: CDR1 SGDLS and CDR2 YYNGEE. This CDR3 is built from 15 residues. CDR3 loop: CASSVGPGYAGELFF. CDR3 sequence (DNA): TGTGCCAGCAGCGTAGGGCCAGGGTACGCCGGGGAGCTGTTTTTT.

J is TRBJ2-1 and V is TRBV27; D perhaps matches TRBD1 (6 bases). V lost 7 bases to trimming and J lost 3 bases, with 13 bases between them. The CDR3 runs to 14 residues. Germline CDR1 and CDR2: MNHEY and SMNVEV (reference sequence). The CDR3 sequence: CASTLTGDYNEQFF. CDR3 DNA: TGTGCCAGCACCCTGACAGGTGACTACAATGAGCAGTTCTTC.

The V gene is TRBV18, the J gene TRBJ2-5; D uncertain. This CDR3 region has 12 residues. V gave up 1 base and J gave up 5 bases, with 5 bases separating them. CDR1 KGHSH and CDR2 LQKENI come from the germline V gene. The CDR3, as DNA: TGTGCCAGCTCACCACGGCGGGAGACCCAGTACTTC. It encodes CASSPRRETQYF. Combining the CDR3 with reference TRBV18 and TRBJ2-5 gives the whole variable domain NAGVMQNPRHLVRRRGQEARLRCSPMKGHSHVYWYRQLPEEGLKFMVYLQKENIIDESGMPKERFSAEFPKEGPSILRIQQVVRGDSAAYFCASSPRRETQYFGPGTRLLVL.

The CDR3 reads CASSSHRVGEKLFF. In nucleotides, the CDR3 is TGTGCCAGCAGTTCCCACAGGGTTGGGGAAAAACTGTTTTTT. This chain links TRBV28 with TRBJ1-4; maybe TRBD1 (6 bases). Trimming left V 4 bases short and J 8 bases short, with 14 bases between. This CDR3 is 14 amino acids long. Germline V lookup: CDR1 MDHEN, CDR2 SYDVKM.

V and J are TRBV18 and TRBJ1-1; 7 nucleotides line up with TRBD1. CDR1 KGHSH and CDR2 LQKENI come from the germline V gene. After removal of 3 bases from V and 1 base from J, the junction contained 2 bases not matched to a gene. This CDR3 region has 14 residues. Here the CDR3 DNA reads TGTGCCAGCTCACCCCAGGGGGGGAACACTGAAGCTTTCTTT. This translates into CASSPQGGNTEAFF. The full variable domain, its missing parts supplied by reference TRBV18 and TRBJ1-1, is NAGVMQNPRHLVRRRGQEARLRCSPMKGHSHVYWYRQLPEEGLKFMVYLQKENIIDESGMPKERFSAEFPKEGPSILRIQQVVRGDSAAYFCASSPQGGNTEAFFGQGTRLTVV.

The chain joins TRBV7-3 to TRBJ2-5, with 10 bases lining up with TRBD2. CDR3 length: 16 amino acids. Germline V gene lookup returns CDR1 SGHTA and CDR2 FQGTGA. V lost 5 bases and J lost 4; bases outside the gene matches: 10. The DNA for the CDR3 is TGTGCCAGCAGCCCCGGACTAGCGGAGGGGGGAGAGACCCAGTACTTC. Protein: CASSPGLAEGGETQYF.

J is TRBJ2-3 and V is TRBV7-2, with 11 bases that match TRBD2. V lost 3 bases, J lost 4 bases, and 6 bases stayed unmatched. Germline assignment: CDR1 SGHTA and CDR2 FQGNSA. The CDR3 is made up of 16 amino acids. The CDR3 loop reads CASSFLVAGGADTQYF. The CDR3 nucleotides are TGTGCCAGCAGCTTCCTTGTAGCGGGGGGGGCAGATACGCAGTATTTT.

The sample holds one count of this clone. The chain combines TRBV19 with TRBJ1-5; D is uncertain. The germline V gene encodes CDR1 LNHDA and CDR2 SQIVND (reference sequence). Trimming cost V 5 bases and J 3 bases, with 14 bases left between them. The CDR3 length is 15 residues. CDR3 loop: CASSVLLRTNQPQHF. CDR3 sequence (DNA): TGTGCCAGTAGTGTCCTACTGAGAACCAATCAGCCCCAGCATTTT.

This clone appeared once. The J gene is TRBJ1-3, the V gene TRBV27; a possible D gene is TRBD1 (5 bases). Germline V gives CDR1 MNHEY, CDR2 SMNVEV (reference sequence). Trimming removed 6 bases at V and 0 bases at J, with 9 bases between. There are 14 residues in the CDR3. CDR3 bases: TGTGCCAGCAGGTCGACAGCCTCTGGAAACACCATATATTTT. Translating it yields CASRSTASGNTIYF.

The chain carries TRBV7-9 and TRBJ2-2; D possibly corresponds to TRBD2 (5 bases). From germline, CDR1 is SEHNR and CDR2 FQNEAQ (reference sequence). Trimming cost V 4 bases and J 6 bases, with 9 bases left between them. The CDR3 extends over 13 amino acids. This chain's CDR3 is CASSWMRAGELFF. The CDR3 nucleotides read TGTGCCAGCAGCTGGATGAGGGCCGGGGAGCTGTTTTTT.

The chain is built from TRBV4-2 and TRBJ1-4; D is perhaps TRBD1 (5 bases). The CDR3 is 15 amino acids. Germline V lookup: CDR1 LGHNA, CDR2 YNFKEQ. The V and J ends lost 4 bases and 8 bases respectively, with 17 bases between them. The CDR3 loop is CASSPSRRDSEKLFF. In DNA, the CDR3 is TGTGCCAGCAGCCCTTCCCGTCGGGACTCCGAAAAACTGTTTTTT.

V and J are TRBV7-9 and TRBJ1-2; 8 bases map to TRBD1. CDR1 and CDR2 (germline): SEHNR, FQNEAQ (reference sequence). The V gene end was trimmed by 4 bases and the J gene end by 7 bases; junction bases not matched to a gene: 8. The CDR3 has 14 residues. The CDR3: CASSYGQGLGGYTF. The CDR3 coding sequence is TGTGCCAGCAGCTACGGACAGGGATTGGGTGGCTACACCTTC.

The chain employs TRBV5-6 and TRBJ1-3; D possibly corresponds to TRBD1 (5 bases). Germline CDR1 SGHDT, CDR2 YYEEEE. Trimming left V 3 bases short and J 0 bases short, with 10 bases between. The CDR3 consists of 15 residues. CDR3: CASSSTDNSGNTIYF. As DNA, the CDR3 is TGTGCCAGCAGCTCAACGGACAACTCTGGAAACACCATATATTTT.

The V gene is TRBV7-9, the J gene TRBJ1-6, with a possible D match to TRBD1 (5 bases). The germline V and J ends were trimmed by 6 bases and 10 bases, with 10 bases remaining between them. From germline, CDR1 is SEHNR and CDR2 FQNEAQ (reference sequence). The CDR3 has 12 amino acids. The CDR3 is CASRKYRSPLHF. In DNA form, the CDR3 reads TGTGCCAGCAGAAAATACAGGTCACCCCTCCACTTT.